A selection of T cell receptor beta chains follows, all from one sample in a study of T cell responses to AZD1222 COVID-19 vaccine. This table comes from immunoSEQ multiplex PCR, and its TCRdb copy is limited to in-frame clones, with some not included. The sample contains over 60,000 clones, around nine tenths of which appear only once. Sequenced material: peripheral blood, taken on day 0 of AZD1222 vaccination. The receptors come from an adult in good health. The CDR3 runs from the conserved cysteine through the conserved F or W. A D gene is named only where the DNA matches it firmly. The size of a clone is reported for some rows only, either as once, few or many, or as a class for expanded clones.

NA,TRBV5-1,TRBJ1-1,12,once,CASSLNGKGAFF,TGCGCCAGCAGCTTGAATGGGAAGGGAGCTTTCTTT
NA,TRBV27,TRBJ1-2,17,NA,CASSFSGQKISNYGYTF,TGTGCCAGCAGTTTCTCCGGACAGAAAATATCTAACTATGGCTACACCTTC
NA,TRBV6-1,TRBJ1-2,12,once,CASSEGEVGYTF,TGTGCCAGCAGTGAAGGGGAGGTTGGCTACACCTTC
TRBD1,TRBV4-2,TRBJ1-1,14,few,CASSLTGENTEAFF,TGTGCCAGCAGCTTGACAGGGGAGAACACTGAAGCTTTCTTT
NA,TRBV5-6,TRBJ1-1,13,NA,CASSQGGSTEAFF,TGTGCCAGCAGTCAAGGGGGGAGCACTGAAGCTTTCTTT
NA,TRBV18,TRBJ1-2,14,NA,CASSPEGMHYGYTF,TGTGCCAGCTCACCAGAGGGAATGCACTATGGCTACACCTTC
NA,TRBV30,TRBJ2-5,12,NA,CAWLTHSETQYF,TGTGCCTGGCTTACACACTCGGAGACCCAGTACTTC
NA,TRBV5-1,TRBJ1-6,15,NA,CASSFNGTNTSPLHF,TGCGCCAGCAGCTTTAACGGGACAAACACTTCACCCCTCCACTTT
NA,TRBV21-1,TRBJ2-7,15,NA,CASSKGQGVTYEQYF,TGTGCCAGCAGCAAAGGACAGGGGGTTACATACGAGCAGTACTTC
NA,TRBV21-1,TRBJ1-5,17,NA,CASSSREDRGGGQPQHF,TGTGCCAGCAGTTCTAGGGAGGACAGGGGGGGCGGTCAGCCCCAGCATTTT
TRBD1,TRBV25-1,TRBJ1-6,15,NA,CASSDADRGYSPLHF,TGTGCCAGCAGTGATGCCGACAGGGGGTATTCACCCCTCCACTTT
NA,TRBV16,TRBJ2-1,15,medium-sized,CASSRGGPSYNEQFF,TGTGCCAGCAGCCGCGGGGGCCCCTCCTACAATGAGCAGTTCTTC
NA,TRBV28,TRBJ1-1,14,NA,CASSLRGVSTEAFF,TGTGCCAGCAGTTTACGAGGGGTAAGCACTGAAGCTTTCTTT
TRBD2,TRBV6-2/TRBV6-3,TRBJ2-7,14,NA,CASSPSGGPYEQYF,TGTGCCAGCAGTCCCAGCGGGGGACCCTACGAGCAGTACTTC
TRBD1,TRBV6-1,TRBJ2-3,14,NA,CASSEAGQPDTQYF,TGTGCCAGCAGTGAAGCGGGACAGCCAGATACGCAGTATTTT
NA,TRBV28,TRBJ1-5,14,few,CASSIQGFNQPQHF,TGTGCCAGCAGCATTCAGGGGTTCAATCAGCCCCAGCATTTT
TRBD2,TRBV6-2/TRBV6-3,TRBJ2-1,15,NA,CASSYPRDYQREQFF,TGTGCCAGCAGTTACCCCCGGGACTACCAAAGGGAGCAGTTCTTC
NA,TRBV20-1,TRBJ2-1,11,NA,CSASGEGEQFF,TGCAGTGCTAGCGGGGAAGGTGAGCAGTTCTTC
NA,TRBV7-9,TRBJ2-1,12,NA,CASSRDRWEQFF,TGTGCCAGCAGCCGAGATAGGTGGGAGCAGTTCTTC
NA,TRBV30,TRBJ1-1,14,NA,CAWSQGGTNTEAFF,TGTGCCTGGAGTCAGGGCGGGACGAACACTGAAGCTTTCTTT
TRBD1,TRBV5-5,TRBJ2-7,16,NA,CASSLGQGVVSYEQYF,TGTGCCAGCAGCTTGGGGCAGGGGGTTGTATCCTACGAGCAGTACTTC
NA,TRBV6-2/TRBV6-3,TRBJ1-5,16,NA,CASSYGGNRGNQPQHF,TGTGCCAGCAGTTACGGGGGCAATCGCGGCAATCAGCCCCAGCATTTT
TRBD1,TRBV10-3,TRBJ2-1,13,once,CAISDQQGNEQFF,TGTGCCATCAGTGATCAACAGGGGAATGAGCAGTTCTTC
TRBD1,TRBV18,TRBJ2-7,14,NA,CASSHGDRTYEQYF,TGTGCCAGCTCACACGGGGACAGGACCTACGAGCAGTACTTC
NA,TRBV11-3,TRBJ2-1,15,NA,CASSLESNSYNEQFF,TGTGCCAGCAGCTTAGAGAGTAATTCCTACAATGAGCAGTTCTTC
TRBD2,TRBV4-2,TRBJ2-1,17,NA,CASSQELAGGPGNEQFF,TGTGCCAGCAGCCAAGAACTAGCGGGGGGGCCGGGGAATGAGCAGTTCTTC
TRBD1,TRBV11-2,TRBJ2-1,15,NA,CASSLSPGQYNEQFF,TGTGCCAGCAGCTTGAGTCCGGGACAGTACAATGAGCAGTTCTTC
TRBD1,TRBV2,TRBJ1-4,14,NA,CASSEVQGGEKLFF,TGTGCCAGCAGTGAAGTACAGGGGGGTGAAAAACTGTTTTTT
NA,TRBV29-1,TRBJ1-1,11,NA,CSAGPGRIGFF,TGCAGCGCCGGGCCAGGTCGAATTGGTTTCTTT
TRBD1,TRBV18,TRBJ2-7,14,once,CASSPTGGYGEQYF,TGTGCCAGCTCACCGACAGGGGGGTATGGCGAGCAGTACTTC
NA,TRBV10-2,TRBJ1-3,13,NA,CASSAGPGNTIYF,TGCGCCAGCAGTGCAGGTCCTGGAAACACCATATATTTT
NA,TRBV5-4,TRBJ1-1,15,NA,CASSFENRVSTEAFF,TGTGCCAGCAGCTTCGAAAACAGGGTGAGCACTGAAGCTTTCTTT
NA,TRBV14,TRBJ2-2,16,once,CASSQDLGLGTGELFF,TGTGCCAGCAGCCAAGATTTGGGTCTAGGCACCGGGGAGCTGTTTTTT
NA,TRBV5-1,TRBJ1-6,16,NA,CASSLALAGSNSPLHF,TGCGCCAGCAGCTTGGCCCTAGCAGGGTCTAATTCACCCCTCCACTTT